This TCR beta chain was identified during a study of T cell changes during pregnancy in multiple sclerosis. The assay was immunoSEQ multiplex PCR, and TCRdb's table has in-frame clones only and misses some. Among about 36,000 clones listed, 90% to 95% were seen once. The clonotype originates from a female donor with multiple sclerosis, enrolled in a pregnancy study. Material: CD4+ T cells from peripheral blood mononuclear cells, obtained in the first trimester of pregnancy.

DNA of the CDR3: TGCGCCAGCAGCCAGGGGGACGGAAACTATGGCTACACCTTC. Residues: CASSQGDGNYGYTF. The rearrangement links TRBV5-1 to TRBJ1-2, with 7 bases fitting TRBD1. The CDR3 loop spans 14 amino acids. V dropped 4 bases and J dropped 2; count of bases not matched to a gene: 5. The germline V gene encodes CDR1 SGHRS and CDR2 YFSETQ.